A single sample is the source of the 15 T cell receptor beta chains below, sequenced in a study of blood T cell repertoires in COVID-19. Sequencing used immunoSEQ multiplex PCR; TCRdb keeps in-frame clones, though not all of them. Among about 140,000 clones listed, around 90% were seen once. Material: peripheral blood. The receptors were sampled from a man aged 60 to 75 with active or convalescent COVID-19.

The chain employs TRBV5-4 and TRBJ2-3; 11 bases are shared with TRBD2. V trimming: 1 base; J trimming: 3 bases; junction bases outside the gene matches: 4. The CDR3 is 16 residues long. From germline, CDR1 is SGHNT and CDR2 YYREEE (reference sequence). The CDR3 spells CASSLSSGRMTDTQYF. The CDR3 nucleotides read TGTGCCAGCAGCTTGTCTAGCGGGAGGATGACAGATACGCAGTATTTT.

This chain joins TRBV30 and TRBJ2-1; 7 bases are a match to TRBD1. In germline, CDR1 is GTSNPN, CDR2 SVGIG (reference sequence). This CDR3 has 14 amino acids. The V segment lost 7 bases and the J segment 5 bases; nucleotides outside the gene matches: 11. The CDR3 coding sequence is TGTGCCTCACACACAACAACAGGGGACAATGAGCAGTTCTTC. Residues: CASHTTTGDNEQFF.

V is TRBV28 and J is TRBJ2-3, with TRBD1 as a possible D gene (6 bases). The V end lost 4 bases, the J end lost 2 bases, and 22 bases lay between the germline ends. The CDR3 consists of 18 residues. CDR1 and CDR2 (germline): MDHEN, SYDVKM. This CDR3 is CASSSFSTGPQPTDTQYF. CDR3 DNA sequence: TGTGCCAGCAGTTCATTTTCGACAGGACCCCAACCCACAGATACGCAGTATTTT. The variable domain in full, with the rest retrieved from reference TRBV28 and TRBJ2-3, is DVKVTQSSRYLVKRTGEKVFLECVQDMDHENMFWYRQDPGLGLRLIYFSYDVKMKEKGDIPEGYSVSREKKERFSLILESASTNQTSMYLCASSSFSTGPQPTDTQYFGPGTRLTVL.

This chain links TRBV5-1 with TRBJ2-1; possibly TRBD1 for D (5 bases). V lost 0 bases and J lost 2, with 9 bases in between. The CDR3 has 15 amino acids. Germline assignment: CDR1 SGHRS and CDR2 YFSETQ. The CDR3 DNA reads as TGCGCCAGCAGCTTGGAGCCAGGGACCTACAATGAGCAGTTCTTC. Its translation is CASSLEPGTYNEQFF.

The DNA of the CDR3 is TGTGCCAGCAGTTCACAAGGGGTCAGCAATCAGCCCCAGCATTTT. Translation: CASSSQGVSNQPQHF. J is TRBJ1-5 and V is TRBV28, with D maybe TRBD1 (5 bases). The CDR3 has 15 amino acids. CDR1 and CDR2 from the germline V gene are MDHEN and SYDVKM. The ends were cut back, 4 bases at V and 1 base at J, with 11 bases in the middle.

This chain uses TRBV6-5 with TRBJ1-2; a possible D gene is TRBD1 (5 bases). CDR1 MNHEY and CDR2 SVGAGI come from the germline V gene. The CDR3 spans 15 residues. Trimming removed 2 bases at V and 4 bases at J, with 14 bases between. CDR3 sequence reads: CASSYEGREGYGYTF. The CDR3 DNA is TGTGCCAGCAGTTACGAGGGCAGGGAGGGCTATGGCTACACCTTC.

The chain carries TRBV19 and TRBJ2-1; D is ambiguous. The CDR3 covers 15 residues. The germline CDR1 and CDR2 sequences are LNHDA and SQIVND (reference sequence). The V end was cut by 3 bases, the J end by 0 bases, with 9 bases between. The CDR3 loop reads CASSMVRSSYNEQFF. CDR3 sequence (DNA): TGTGCCAGTAGTATGGTCCGGAGCTCCTACAATGAGCAGTTCTTC.

The J gene is TRBJ2-7, the V gene TRBV7-3; 8 nucleotides agree with TRBD2. Germline CDR1 SGHTA, CDR2 FQGTGA. V lost 2 bases, J lost 5 bases, and 2 bases stayed unmatched. The length of the CDR3 is 13 residues. CDR3 in amino acids: CASSLGAGDEQYF. CDR3 DNA sequence: TGTGCCAGCAGCTTAGGAGCGGGAGACGAGCAGTACTTC.

The J gene is TRBJ2-7, the V gene TRBV6-5; 8 bases are a match to TRBD1. Trimming cost V 0 bases and J 1 base; bases outside gene matches: 5. Germline V lookup: CDR1 MNHEY, CDR2 SVGAGI. The CDR3 covers 16 residues. CDR3 nucleotides: TGTGCCAGCAGTTACTCGAGCGGACAGGGATCCTACGAGCAGTACTTC. It specifies CASSYSSGQGSYEQYF.

The genes are TRBV19 and TRBJ1-5; weak D call: TRBD1 (5 bases). Germline V gene lookup returns CDR1 LNHDA and CDR2 SQIVND (reference sequence). V was trimmed by 5 bases and J by 2 bases, leaving 13 bases between them. The CDR3 is 15 amino acids. The CDR3 here is CASSRRETGNQPQHF. The CDR3 coding sequence is TGTGCCAGTAGTCGGAGGGAGACAGGCAATCAGCCCCAGCATTTT.

The V call is TRBV7-9, the J call TRBJ2-7; 7 nucleotides match TRBD1. This CDR3 has 14 residues. V dropped 3 bases and J dropped 6; count of bases not matched to a gene: 8. Germline lookup yields CDR1 SEHNR and CDR2 FQNEAQ (reference sequence). The CDR3 sequence is CASSFTGDSSEQYF. CDR3 coding DNA: TGTGCCAGCAGCTTCACAGGGGATTCGTCCGAGCAGTACTTC.

V is TRBV5-1 and J is TRBJ1-5; 9 nucleotides align to TRBD1. The CDR3 consists of 15 residues. The V gene's germline CDR1 is SGHRS and CDR2 YFSETQ. Germline trimming cut 4 bases from V and 0 bases from J; bases unmatched to any gene: 2. CDR3 bases: TGCGCCAGCAGCCGGACAGGGGATAGCAATCAGCCCCAGCATTTT. It encodes CASSRTGDSNQPQHF.

The V and J genes are TRBV5-1 and TRBJ2-5; 10 nucleotides align to TRBD2. CDR3 length: 14 amino acids. Trimming removed 4 bases from V and 3 bases from J; junction bases left unmatched: 3. Germline V gene sequence: CDR1 SGHRS, CDR2 YFSETQ. This CDR3 is CASSPGTSEETQYF. Written as DNA, the CDR3 is TGCGCCAGCAGCCCCGGGACTAGCGAAGAGACCCAGTACTTC.

The chain joins TRBV4-1 to TRBJ2-1; no clear D. Trimming shortened V by 4 bases and J by 2 bases, and 6 bases separated the two germline ends. The germline V gene has CDR1 MGHRA and CDR2 YSYEKL. CDR3 length: 13 residues. In DNA, the CDR3 is TGCGCCAGCAGCCGACGGGCCTACAATGAGCAGTTCTTC. Its protein product is CASSRRAYNEQFF.

The chain is built from TRBV18 and TRBJ1-2, with 7 bases fitting TRBD1. The CDR3 runs to 13 residues. The V gene end was trimmed by 4 bases and the J gene end by 5 bases; junction bases not matched to a gene: 4. Germline V CDR1 and CDR2: KGHSH, LQKENI. Written as DNA, the CDR3 is TGTGCCAGCTCACTTGACAGGGAATATGGCTACACCTTC. Protein: CASSLDREYGYTF.